Shown below are 21 T cell receptor beta chains from a single sample sequenced in a study of blood T cell repertoires in COVID-19. TCRdb keeps only in-frame clones here, not all; method: immunoSEQ multiplex PCR. The data show under 250,000 clones, with more than 75% seen just once and more than 1.5% held by the top ten. Sequencing used PBMCs or T cells enriched from blood (not recorded which). The receptors come from a man in his forties or fifties who had recovered from COVID-19.

The chain combines TRBV14 with TRBJ2-1; TRBD2 matches at 7 bases. Germline V gene data show CDR1 as SGHDN and CDR2 as FVKESK. CDR3 length equals 15 residues. Trimming took 0 bases from V and 15 from J; bases not matched to a gene: 14. CDR3 sequence reads: CASSQDPGTIFIRFF. CDR3 coding DNA: TGTGCCAGCAGCCAAGACCCCGGGACTATCTTTATTCGGTTCTTC. Complete variable domain (other parts from reference TRBV14 and TRBJ2-1): EAGVTQFPSHSVIEKGQTVTLRCDPISGHDNLYWYRRVMGKEIKFLLHFVKESKQDESGMPNNRFLAERTGGTYSTLKVQPAELEDSGVYFCASSQDPGTIFIRFFGPGTRLTVL.

This clone was recorded only once. The genes are TRBV9 and TRBJ2-7; perhaps TRBD2 as D (7 bases). Trimming left V 0 bases short and J 4 bases short, with 11 bases between. CDR3 length: 14 residues. From germline, CDR1 is SGDLS and CDR2 YYNGEE. The DNA of the CDR3 is TGTGCCAGCAGCGTAGGAGGGGGGGTGTACGAGCAGTACTTC. It codes for CASSVGGGVYEQYF.

The V call is TRBV5-1, the J call TRBJ2-1; 10 bases agree with TRBD2. V lost 0 bases, J lost 3 bases, and 6 bases stayed unmatched. Germline CDR1 is SGHRS and CDR2 is YFSETQ. CDR3 length equals 17 residues. DNA for the CDR3: TGCGCCAGCAGCTTGGGGCCTACTAGCGGGGACTACAATGAGCAGTTCTTC. Its protein is CASSLGPTSGDYNEQFF.

This chain connects TRBV6-5 to TRBJ1-1, with a possible D match to TRBD1 (6 bases). The ends were cut back, 0 bases at V and 5 bases at J, with 13 bases in the middle. CDR3 size: 15 residues. Germline CDR1 is MNHEY and CDR2 is SVGAGI. CDR3 residues: CASSYSIGGGTEAFF. CDR3 DNA sequence: TGTGCCAGCAGTTACTCGATAGGGGGGGGAACTGAAGCTTTCTTT.

The V and J genes are TRBV27 and TRBJ2-1, with TRBD2 matching over 10 bases. V lost 6 bases to trimming and J lost 3 bases; unmatched junction nucleotides: 2. The CDR3 is made up of 14 amino acids. Germline values: CDR1 MNHEY, CDR2 SMNVEV (reference sequence). The CDR3 protein is CASRLAGNYNEQFF. The CDR3 nucleotides read TGTGCCAGCAGACTAGCGGGGAACTACAATGAGCAGTTCTTC.

V is TRBV7-2 and J is TRBJ1-4, with D hard to call. Trimming removed 3 bases from V and 4 bases from J, with 3 bases in between. Germline loops: CDR1 SGHTA, CDR2 FQGNSA. The CDR3 runs 12 residues. The CDR3 region has the DNA TGTGCCAGCAGCTTCTATAATGAAAAACTGTTTTTT. Protein product: CASSFYNEKLFF. The whole variable domain, filled in from reference TRBV7-2 and TRBJ1-4, reads GAGVSQSPSNKVTEKGKDVELRCDPISGHTALYWYRQSLGQGLEFLIYFQGNSAPDKSGLPSDRFSAERTGGSVSTLTIQRTQQEDSAVYLCASSFYNEKLFFGSGTQLSVL.

This rearrangement joins TRBV5-4 to TRBJ2-7, with 11 bases fitting TRBD2. Germline assignment: CDR1 SGHNT and CDR2 YYREEE (reference sequence). Losses at the gene ends were 2 bases for V and 10 bases for J; bases not matched to a gene: 11. This CDR3 is built from 15 residues. Here the CDR3 reads CASSLVGSGRADQYF. The CDR3 region has the DNA TGTGCCAGCAGCTTAGTAGGTAGCGGGAGGGCCGATCAGTACTTC.

This clone was counted only a few times. This rearrangement joins TRBV2 to TRBJ2-1, with 7 bases that match TRBD2. CDR3 length equals 13 residues. Germline CDR1 SNHLY, CDR2 FYNNEI. J lost 14 bases, V lost 6 bases, and 13 bases had no gene match. The CDR3 nucleotides are TGTGCCAGCAGAACGCAGGGAGGGCCGGGCGAGTTCTTC. Its translation: CASRTQGGPGEFF.

The chain uses TRBV6-5 and TRBJ1-6; D is unresolved. CDR1 is MNHEY and CDR2 is SVGAGI in the germline V gene. The CDR3 is 12 residues long. Trimming removed 2 bases at V and 7 bases at J, with 3 bases between. The CDR3 region is CASSYENSPLHF. In DNA form, the CDR3 reads TGTGCCAGCAGTTACGAGAATTCACCCCTCCACTTT.

The chain is built from TRBV6-6 and TRBJ2-7, with D unclear. CDR1 MNHNY and CDR2 SVGAGI come from the germline V gene (reference sequence). This CDR3 is 14 amino acids long. V was clipped by 0 bases and J by 1 base, with 7 bases between them. The CDR3 is CASSYSAVSYEQYF. The CDR3 coding sequence is TGTGCCAGCAGTTACTCAGCCGTTTCCTACGAGCAGTACTTC.

This clone showed up just once. The chain has TRBV5-4 and TRBJ2-7; 9 bases are shared with TRBD2. CDR1 is SGHNT, CDR2 YYREEE, per germline (reference sequence). V lost 0 bases, J lost 4 bases, and 5 bases stayed unmatched. CDR3 size: 15 residues. CDR3 sequence: CASSLDRAGGYEQYF. The CDR3 DNA is TGTGCCAGCAGCTTGGATCGAGCGGGGGGATACGAGCAGTACTTC.

V and J are TRBV7-9 and TRBJ1-2; 8 nucleotides align to TRBD1. Germline V gene sequence: CDR1 SEHNR, CDR2 FQNEAQ (reference sequence). Unmatched junction bases numbered 6, after V lost 1 base and J lost 8 bases. This CDR3 contains 14 residues. In DNA, the CDR3 is TGTGCCAGCAGCTTAGACAGGGGGTATCGGGGCTACACCTTC. The encoded protein is CASSLDRGYRGYTF.

The chain uses TRBV18 and TRBJ1-2, with 12 bases matching TRBD1. After removal of 6 bases from V and 2 bases from J, the junction contained 7 bases not matched to a gene. The CDR3 contains 16 residues. The V gene's germline CDR1 is KGHSH and CDR2 LQKENI. CDR3 DNA: TGTGCCAGCTCGGCGGGGACAGGGGGCGGCAACTATGGCTACACCTTC. As protein: CASSAGTGGGNYGYTF.

This clone is a singleton in its sample. The V and J genes are TRBV5-1 and TRBJ2-7, with 8 bases fitting TRBD1. Germline loops: CDR1 SGHRS, CDR2 YFSETQ. The CDR3 consists of 12 residues. V gave up 4 bases and J gave up 7 bases; unmatched junction bases: 4. The chain's CDR3 is CASSPGQGEQYF. The DNA for the CDR3 is TGCGCCAGCAGCCCAGGACAGGGAGAGCAGTACTTC. The entire variable domain, with the rest obtained from reference TRBV5-1 and TRBJ2-7, is as follows: KAGVTQTPRYLIKTRGQQVTLSCSPISGHRSVSWYQQTPGQGLQFLFEYFSETQRNKGNFPGRFSGRQFSNSRSEMNVSTLELGDSALYLCASSPGQGEQYFGPGTRLTVT.

The chain couples TRBV11-2 to TRBJ1-3; D gene ambiguous. Between the trimmed V and J ends, which lost 3 bases and 5 bases, there was a span of 11 bases. The CDR3 is 14 amino acids. Germline-derived CDR1 and CDR2 are SGHAT and FQNNGV. The CDR3 protein is CASSFWAGRNTIYF. CDR3 sequence (DNA): TGTGCCAGCAGCTTCTGGGCAGGCAGAAACACCATATATTTT.

V usage is TRBV5-5 and J usage is TRBJ1-6, with 8 bases aligning to TRBD1. CDR1 SGHKS and CDR2 YYEKEE come from the germline V gene (reference sequence). The length of the CDR3 is 16 residues. Trimming cost V 0 bases and J 9 bases; bases outside gene matches: 8. CDR3 in DNA: TGTGCCAGCAGCTTGGAGTCGGCAGGGGGCATTTCACCCCTCCACTTT. It codes for CASSLESAGGISPLHF.

The chain recombines TRBV24-1 with TRBJ1-1; possible D gene TRBD1, 6 bases. The V end was cut by 5 bases, the J end by 4 bases, with 13 bases between. Germline loops: CDR1 KGHDR, CDR2 SFDVKD. This CDR3 region has 14 residues. The CDR3 region is CATSATGSATEAFF. The CDR3 region has the DNA TGTGCCACCAGTGCAACAGGGAGTGCCACTGAAGCTTTCTTT.

The chain carries TRBV7-6 and TRBJ2-1; D perhaps matches TRBD1 (5 bases). V was trimmed by 2 bases and J by 5 bases, leaving 16 bases between them. This CDR3 region has 16 residues. Per germline, CDR1 SGHVS and CDR2 FNYEAQ. The CDR3 DNA sequence: TGTGCCAGCAGCTTATATAAACGTAGGGGTGACAATGAGCAGTTCTTC. Its translation: CASSLYKRRGDNEQFF.

The chain employs TRBV29-1 and TRBJ2-7; TRBD1 matches 10 bases. CDR1 SQVTM and CDR2 ANQGSEA come from the germline V gene. The CDR3 runs 14 residues. V shed 1 base, J shed 3 bases, and the junction held 3 bases outside the gene matches. The CDR3 sequence is CSVEGGTGDYEQYF. CDR3 DNA: TGCAGCGTTGAAGGGGGGACAGGGGACTACGAGCAGTACTTC.

The V gene is TRBV5-4, the J gene TRBJ2-3; perhaps TRBD2 as D (6 bases). The CDR3 has 13 amino acids. CDR1 is SGHNT and CDR2 is YYREEE in the germline V gene (reference sequence). V shed 1 base and J shed 11 bases, with 14 bases lying between them. The CDR3 reads CASSLSQGGMQYF. The CDR3 DNA is TGTGCCAGCAGCTTGTCTCAGGGAGGTATGCAGTATTTT.

This clone was found once. The chain recombines TRBV21-1 with TRBJ1-2; TRBD1 is taken as the D call from the table, unchecked against the DNA. TRBV21-1 is described as a pseudogene. This CDR3 has 17 amino acids. The CDR3 loop is CASSKGPNKQGYYGYTF. The CDR3, as DNA: TGTGCCAGCAGCAAAGGCCCCAACAAACAGGGGTACTATGGCTACACCTTC.